This T cell receptor beta chain was profiled in a study of T cell responses to AZD1222 COVID-19 vaccine. General study points: Recipients of two AZD1222 doses showed rising Spike-specific TCR breadth and depth. Repertoire sampling happened only post peak T cell response. The donor cohort was predominantly white British with a female majority, and clonal diversity may have been underestimated.

The protocol was immunoSEQ multiplex PCR, while the TCRdb copy is restricted to in-frame clones and leaves out a portion. This sample has some 64,000 clones; roughly 89% occur once, and the top ten carry around 7.8%. With respect to this clone: Its antigen is undetermined.

Germline V gene lookup returns CDR1 SEHNR and CDR2 FQNEAQ (reference sequence). The CDR3 loop spans 16 amino acids. Germline trimming cut 2 bases from V and 2 bases from J; bases unmatched to any gene: 4. The sequencing here drew on peripheral blood, taken on day 0 of AZD1222 vaccination. This sequence originates from an adult in good health. The chain has TRBV7-9 and TRBJ1-3, with 9 bases identical to TRBD1. CDR3 sequence reads: CASSLSTGGPGNTIYF. The CDR3 bases are TGTGCCAGCAGCTTATCAACAGGGGGCCCTGGAAACACCATATATTTT.